The 16 T cell receptor beta chains below were found in one sample sequenced in a study of blood T cell repertoires in COVID-19. The table came from immunoSEQ multiplex PCR; TCRdb's copy has only in-frame clones and leaves some out. This table has 65,000 to 90,000 clones, around 87% appearing once. The sequencing sample was made of peripheral blood. These receptors were collected from a woman aged 45-59 years with active or convalescent COVID-19.

This clone was detected a few times. J is TRBJ2-2 and V is TRBV4-3; weak D call: TRBD1 (6 bases). Germline loops: CDR1 LGHNA, CDR2 YSLEER. CDR3 size: 15 residues. The V end was cut by 1 base, the J end by 1 base, with 7 bases between. CDR3 sequence: CASSQVGQNTGELFF. The CDR3 DNA sequence: TGCGCCAGCAGCCAAGTGGGACAGAACACCGGGGAGCTGTTTTTT.

This clone was counted only a few times. The chain has TRBV3-1 (or the pseudogene TRBV3-2) and TRBJ2-7; TRBD2 is a possible D gene (5 bases). The CDR3 loop spans 15 amino acids. Trimming took off 0 bases at V and 6 bases at J, with 15 bases between the two ends. Germline V gene data show CDR1 as LGHDT and CDR2 as YNNKEL (reference sequence). CDR3 amino acids: CASSQDLRVWGEQYF. The CDR3 bases are TGTGCCAGCAGCCAAGATCTGAGGGTATGGGGCGAGCAGTACTTC.

The chain employs TRBV29-1 and TRBJ1-2; tentatively, D is TRBD1 (5 bases). The length of the CDR3 is 16 residues. Germline V gives CDR1 SQVTM, CDR2 ANQGSEA. V was pared by 0 bases and J by 5 bases, with 19 bases between. Here the CDR3 DNA reads TGCAGCGTTGAAGATGATGTGTCCCCAGGGATGTATGGCTACACCTTC. Translating gives CSVEDDVSPGMYGYTF.

The chain recombines TRBV5-5 with TRBJ1-5; no definite D call. Between the trimmed V and J ends, which lost 0 bases and 5 bases, there was a span of 12 bases. CDR1 is SGHKS, CDR2 YYEKEE, per germline (reference sequence). The CDR3 covers 15 residues. The CDR3 DNA is TGTGCCAGCAGCTTGGATGTGGGCCTCTATCAGCCCCAGCATTTT. Its translation: CASSLDVGLYQPQHF.

V usage is TRBV12-3 or TRBV12-4 and J usage is TRBJ2-2, with D uncertain. V gave up 0 bases and J gave up 6 bases, with 5 bases separating them. This CDR3 spans 13 amino acids. CDR3 sequence (DNA): TGTGCCAGCAGTTTAGCCTCTTCCGGGGAGCTGTTTTTT. Translation gives CASSLASSGELFF.

The chain links TRBV11-2 to TRBJ2-5; D unclear. CDR1 is SGHAT, CDR2 FQNNGV, per germline. Trimming shortened V by 0 bases and J by 5 bases, and 10 bases separated the two germline ends. This CDR3 is built from 14 residues. CDR3 nucleotides: TGTGCCAGCAGCTTAGAGGCCGTCGGGGAGACCCAGTACTTC. This sequence encodes CASSLEAVGETQYF.

V gene TRBV7-2 combines with J gene TRBJ1-6, with 8 bases fitting TRBD1. V shed 5 bases and J 8 bases; nucleotides not matched to a gene: 11. The CDR3 is 16 amino acids. Germline lookup yields CDR1 SGHTA and CDR2 FQGNSA. CDR3 loop: CASSRTGTTGYSPLHF. CDR3 DNA sequence: TGTGCCAGCAGCAGGACAGGGACAACGGGGTATTCACCCCTCCACTTT.

This sequence joins TRBV12-3 or TRBV12-4 and TRBJ2-2; tentatively, D is TRBD1 (6 bases). V shed 4 bases and J shed 7 bases, with 10 bases lying between them. The CDR3 covers 13 residues. The CDR3 region is CASSSDRFGELFF. CDR3 DNA sequence: TGTGCCAGCAGTTCTGACAGGTTCGGGGAGCTGTTTTTT.

The rearrangement joins TRBV28 to TRBJ1-4; 8 bases are shared with TRBD1. CDR3 length: 14 residues. The V and J ends lost 7 bases and 8 bases, in that order; junction bases with no gene match: 9. Germline CDR1 and CDR2: MDHEN and SYDVKM. As DNA, the CDR3 is TGTGCCAGCACGGCGGGACAGGCATTAGAAAAACTGTTTTTT. Residues: CASTAGQALEKLFF. Drawing the rest from reference TRBV28 and TRBJ1-4, the complete variable domain is DVKVTQSSRYLVKRTGEKVFLECVQDMDHENMFWYRQDPGLGLRLIYFSYDVKMKEKGDIPEGYSVSREKKERFSLILESASTNQTSMYLCASTAGQALEKLFFGSGTQLSVL.

This chain uses TRBV6-5 with TRBJ1-4; D is perhaps TRBD1 (6 bases). V lost 5 bases, J lost 7 bases, and 17 bases lay in between. This CDR3 spans 15 amino acids. Looked up from germline, CDR1 is MNHEY and CDR2 is SVGAGI. CDR3 amino acids: CASSPLQGGGEKLFF. CDR3 in DNA: TGTGCCAGCAGTCCGTTACAGGGAGGGGGTGAAAAACTGTTTTTT.

This clone was seen only a few times. The V and J genes are TRBV24-1 and TRBJ2-3, with a weak D call TRBD2 (6 bases). The germline V gene encodes CDR1 KGHDR and CDR2 SFDVKD. The ends were cut back, 6 bases at V and 3 bases at J, with 18 bases in the middle. This CDR3 spans 16 amino acids. CDR3 amino acids: CATSSRAGIATDTQYF. DNA for the CDR3: TGTGCCACCAGTAGTCGGGCGGGAATAGCAACAGATACGCAGTATTTT.

The genes are TRBV7-8 and TRBJ1-5, with D tentatively TRBD1 (5 bases). This CDR3 has 16 residues. Trimming removed 1 base at V and 3 bases at J, with 13 bases between. CDR1 and CDR2 from the germline V gene are SGHVS and FQNEAQ. CDR3 protein: CASSLEGRGNNQPQHF. The CDR3 region has the DNA TGTGCCAGCAGCTTAGAAGGTCGGGGGAACAATCAGCCCCAGCATTTT.

The V gene is TRBV5-1, the J gene TRBJ1-1; a possible D gene is TRBD1 (5 bases). Trimming removed 10 bases at V and 5 bases at J, with 21 bases between. Germline V gene sequence: CDR1 SGHRS, CDR2 YFSETQ. CDR3 length: 14 amino acids. This CDR3 reads CARTRGGSGTEAFF. Written as DNA, the CDR3 is TGCGCCCGCACCCGGGGGGGGTCAGGTACTGAAGCTTTCTTT.

This clone has a single count. The chain couples TRBV7-2 to TRBJ1-1; D is unclear. Trimming took off 5 bases at V and 0 bases at J, with 13 bases between the two ends. There are 15 residues in the CDR3. CDR1 is SGHTA and CDR2 is FQGNSA in the germline V gene. The CDR3, as DNA: TGTGCCAGCAGCCCCCACCGGGGAATGAACACTGAAGCTTTCTTT. Amino acids: CASSPHRGMNTEAFF.

This chain uses TRBV30 with TRBJ1-1; tentatively, D is TRBD1 (5 bases). Trimming stripped 0 bases from V and 6 bases from J, with 14 bases between. This CDR3 region has 14 residues. CDR1 is GTSNPN, CDR2 SVGIG, per germline (reference sequence). CDR3 sequence (DNA): TGTGCCTGGAGTGTAAGGGTCGGGGGAGCTGAAGCTTTCTTT. It codes for CAWSVRVGGAEAFF.

The rearrangement uses TRBV6-5 and TRBJ2-3; maybe TRBD2 (5 bases). Deletions cut 4 bases from V and 1 base from J, with 6 bases between. Germline loops: CDR1 MNHEY, CDR2 SVGAGI. This CDR3 is 13 amino acids long. DNA for the CDR3: TGTGCCAGCAGTTCCGGGGGCACAGATACGCAGTATTTT. As protein: CASSSGGTDTQYF.